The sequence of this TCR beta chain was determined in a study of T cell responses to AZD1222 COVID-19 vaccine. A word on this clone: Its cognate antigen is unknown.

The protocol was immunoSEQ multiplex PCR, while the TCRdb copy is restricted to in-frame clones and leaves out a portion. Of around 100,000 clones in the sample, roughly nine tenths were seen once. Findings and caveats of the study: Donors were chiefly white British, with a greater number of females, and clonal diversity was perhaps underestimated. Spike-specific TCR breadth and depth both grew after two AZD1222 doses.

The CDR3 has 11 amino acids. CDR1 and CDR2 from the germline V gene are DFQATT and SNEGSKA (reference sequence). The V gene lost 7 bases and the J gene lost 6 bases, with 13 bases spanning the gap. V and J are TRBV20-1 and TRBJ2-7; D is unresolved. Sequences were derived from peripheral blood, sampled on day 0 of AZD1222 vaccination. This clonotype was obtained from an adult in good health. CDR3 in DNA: TGCAGTGTGTACGGGCAAAGCGAGCAGTACTTC. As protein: CSVYGQSEQYF.